One and the same sample provided the 10 T cell receptor beta chains below, sequenced in a study of cytomegalovirus exposure and HLA in healthy donors. This PCR relied on a set of 60 Vbeta primers and 13 Jbeta primers. Clones were read by immunoSEQ multiplex PCR, and TCRdb kept only the in-frame ones, dropping some. Recorded for this sample: around 74,000 clones. The sequenced sample was PBMCs. These receptors were obtained from a man aged 25-45 years in good health and CMV-seronegative.

The V gene is TRBV4-1, the J gene TRBJ2-6; D possibly corresponds to TRBD1 (6 bases). The CDR3 extends over 17 amino acids. Trimming took off 1 base at V and 2 bases at J, with 12 bases between the two ends. The V gene's germline CDR1 is MGHRA and CDR2 YSYEKL. The CDR3 here is CASSQGTEGPGANVLTF. As DNA, the CDR3 is TGCGCCAGCAGCCAAGGGACAGAAGGACCTGGGGCCAACGTCCTGACTTTC.

The chain uses TRBV27 and TRBJ1-2; the D gene is possibly TRBD1 (5 bases). The CDR3 consists of 13 residues. Germline-derived CDR1 and CDR2 are MNHEY and SMNVEV (reference sequence). With 3 bases removed from V and 0 bases from J, the gap between germline ends came to 5 bases. CDR3 region: CASSFRANYGYTF. In DNA form, the CDR3 reads TGTGCCAGCAGTTTCAGGGCTAACTATGGCTACACCTTC.

This chain connects TRBV19 to TRBJ1-5, with D tentatively TRBD1 (5 bases). CDR3 size: 17 residues. Trimming removed 4 bases from V and 0 bases from J, with 16 bases in between. CDR1 is LNHDA and CDR2 is SQIVND in the germline V gene (reference sequence). CDR3 residues: CASSKDREGYSNQPQHF. The CDR3 DNA reads TGTGCCAGTAGTAAAGACAGAGAGGGTTATAGCAATCAGCCCCAGCATTTT.

V usage is TRBV19 and J usage is TRBJ2-1, with 14 bases lining up with TRBD2. Germline assignment: CDR1 LNHDA and CDR2 SQIVND (reference sequence). The CDR3 contains 16 residues. V shed 1 base and J 6 bases; nucleotides not matched to a gene: 2. In DNA form, the CDR3 reads TGTGCCAGTAGTATAGGGGGACTAGCGGGAGTCAATGAGCAGTTCTTC. Translation gives CASSIGGLAGVNEQFF.

The J gene is TRBJ2-2, the V gene TRBV9; 9 bases agree with TRBD2. The V gene's germline CDR1 is SGDLS and CDR2 YYNGEE. CDR3 length equals 17 residues. With V trimmed by 0 bases and J by 6 bases, 9 bases remained unmatched. CDR3 nucleotide sequence: TGTGCCAGCAGCGTAGACCCCCCCACTAGCGGGTCCGGGGAGCTGTTTTTT. It encodes CASSVDPPTSGSGELFF.

The J gene is TRBJ2-5, the V gene TRBV18; tentative D call: TRBD2 (5 bases). The CDR3 contains 15 residues. Trimming cost V 6 bases and J 3 bases, with 17 bases left between them. CDR1 and CDR2 from the germline V gene are KGHSH and LQKENI. CDR3 in DNA: TGTGCCAGCTCGCCTCGGGTGTTGGGAGAAGAGACCCAGTACTTC. Translation gives CASSPRVLGEETQYF. Variable domain in full (rest from reference TRBV18 and TRBJ2-5): NAGVMQNPRHLVRRRGQEARLRCSPMKGHSHVYWYRQLPEEGLKFMVYLQKENIIDESGMPKERFSAEFPKEGPSILRIQQVVRGDSAAYFCASSPRVLGEETQYFGPGTRLLVL.

The V and J genes are TRBV6-5 and TRBJ2-7, with TRBD1 matching over 7 bases. Germline CDR1 reads MNHEY; CDR2 reads SVGAGI. There are 16 residues in the CDR3. The V gene end was trimmed by 0 bases and the J gene end by 3 bases; junction bases not matched to a gene: 8. CDR3 nucleotide sequence: TGTGCCAGCAGTTACTCGACCGGGACAGACATCTACGAGCAGTACTTC. It specifies CASSYSTGTDIYEQYF.

This chain joins TRBV4-2 and TRBJ2-1, with 8 bases lining up with TRBD2. V gave up 3 bases and J gave up 0 bases; unmatched junction bases: 4. Germline CDR1 is LGHNA and CDR2 is YNFKEQ. CDR3 length equals 16 residues. CDR3 nucleotide sequence: TGTGCCAGCAGCCACGTGGGACTAGGCTCCTACAATGAGCAGTTCTTC. Residues: CASSHVGLGSYNEQFF.

CDR3 sequence: CASIRNLGQRTQYF. The CDR3 coding sequence is TGTGCCAGCATTCGAAACCTGGGACAGCGGACCCAGTACTTC. The chain uses TRBV2 and TRBJ2-5; TRBD1 agrees at 7 bases. V gave up 7 bases and J gave up 7 bases; unmatched junction bases: 12. The CDR3 contains 14 residues. Germline loops: CDR1 SNHLY, CDR2 FYNNEI.

J is TRBJ1-2 and V is TRBV5-8, with 9 bases aligning to TRBD1. Losses at the gene ends were 3 bases for V and 6 bases for J; bases not matched to a gene: 6. This CDR3 is 14 amino acids long. Germline V gene data show CDR1 as SGHTS and CDR2 as YDEGEE. The DNA for the CDR3 is TGTGCCAGCAGCTATGAACAGGGGGCGCATGGCTACACCTTC. The encoded protein is CASSYEQGAHGYTF. Together with reference TRBV5-8 and TRBJ1-2, the CDR3 gives the full variable domain: EAGVTQSPTHLIKTRGQQATLRCSPISGHTSVYWYQQALGLGLQFLLWYDEGEERNRGNFPPRFSGRQFPNYSSELNVNALELEDSALYLCASSYEQGAHGYTFGSGTRLTVV.